The 28 T cell receptor beta chains presented below share a single source sample, sequenced in a study of blood T cells in healthy people across ages. Next came a second PCR, run for about 7 to 12 cycles, which used a sample-barcoded 5' primer along with a J-beta primer mix. TCRdb independently ran MiXCR on the 5' RACE reads; one entry per CDR3 protein. The sample gives 650,000 to 700,000 distinct CDR3 sequences, 40% to 65% of which show up once; around an eighth is in the top ten. The specimen was blood. These receptor sequences come from a woman older than 75 in good health.

The chain is built from TRBV12-3 or TRBV12-4 and TRBJ2-5; the match to TRBD1 covers 11 bases. With V trimmed by 5 bases and J by 3 bases, 2 bases remained unmatched. CDR3 length: 14 residues. The CDR3 nucleotides are TGTGCCAGCAGTCGGACAGGGGGCAAAGAGACCCAGTACTTC. Translating gives CASSRTGGKETQYF.

The rearrangement uses TRBV20-1 and TRBJ2-2; 7 bases fit TRBD2. The trim removed 6 bases at V and 5 bases at J, leaving 3 bases unmatched. Per the germline V gene, CDR1 is DFQATT and CDR2 is SNEGSKA (reference sequence). The CDR3 is 12 residues long. The CDR3 DNA sequence: TGCAGTGCGAAGCGGGGAACCGGGGAGCTGTTTTTT. It translates to CSAKRGTGELFF.

The rearrangement uses TRBV6-4 and TRBJ2-1; 7 bases align to TRBD2. TRBJ2-7 explains the end of the DNA better; the J call may be wrong. CDR3 length: 16 residues. From germline, CDR1 is MRHNA and CDR2 SNTAGT. The CDR3 reads CASSDSGGGPYNEQYF. CDR3 coding DNA: TGTGCCAGCAGTGACTCTGGGGGAGGGCCCTACAATGAGCAGTACTTC.

The table lists this clonotype with many counts. The gene calls are TRBV29-1 and TRBJ1-1; D remains ambiguous. The CDR3 extends over 13 amino acids. The V gene lost 2 bases and the J gene lost 0 bases, with 7 bases spanning the gap. Germline CDR1 is SQVTM and CDR2 is ANQGSEA. The CDR3, as DNA: TGCAGCGTTGAACGTCAGGTGAACACTGAAGCTTTCTTT. Its translation: CSVERQVNTEAFF.

This clonotype appeared many times. This chain uses TRBV5-1 with TRBJ2-3; D is unclear. CDR3 size: 14 residues. V was clipped by 0 bases and J by 8 bases, with 13 bases between them. The germline gives CDR1 SGHRS, CDR2 YFSETQ. CDR3 sequence: CASSLASGFSTQYF. In DNA, the CDR3 is TGCGCCAGCAGCTTGGCCTCCGGGTTTAGTACGCAGTATTTT.

This clonotype was found many times. The V call is TRBV9, the J call TRBJ1-5; D ambiguous. V shed 0 bases and J shed 3 bases, with 7 bases lying between them. The CDR3 sequence is 14 residues long. Per germline, CDR1 SGDLS and CDR2 YYNGEE. The CDR3 region has the DNA TGTGCCAGCAGCGTAGATCCGACCAATCAGCCCCAGCATTTT. This translates into CASSVDPTNQPQHF.

This clonotype was seen ten or more times. The chain has TRBV13 and TRBJ2-7, with 7 bases that match TRBD2. V lost 0 bases and J lost 5; bases outside the gene matches: 7. This CDR3 has 15 amino acids. Germline CDR1 is PRHDT and CDR2 is FYEKMQ (reference sequence). The CDR3 DNA is TGTGCCAGCAGCTTAGGGGGGGAGGGCAAAAACGAGCAGTACTTC. It specifies CASSLGGEGKNEQYF.

This clonotype showed up just once. The chain uses TRBV20-1 and TRBJ2-5, with D perhaps TRBD1 (6 bases). Germline V lookup: CDR1 DFQATT, CDR2 SNEGSKA (reference sequence). The CDR3 extends over 18 amino acids. V was cut by 0 bases and J by 3 bases, with 23 bases left in between. The CDR3 loop is CSARDLLAGVKIKETQYF. The CDR3, as DNA: TGCAGTGCTAGAGATCTCCTGGCAGGGGTTAAAATTAAAGAGACCCAGTACTTC.

For this clonotype: This sequence may be a read error, since a much larger clone differs from it by one base. V gene TRBV2 combines with J gene TRBJ2-5; 7 bases map to TRBD1. Germline V lookup: CDR1 SNHLY, CDR2 FYNNEI. V shed 7 bases, J shed 11 bases, and the junction held 10 bases outside the gene matches. This CDR3 region has 12 residues. The DNA for the CDR3 is TGTGCCAGCAAACGGGACAGCTACGTGCAGTACTTC. Its protein is CASKRDSYVQYF.

DNA of the CDR3: TGCAGCGTTGAAAGGGGACAGGGGGTAACTGAAGCTTTCTTT. Translation gives CSVERGQGVTEAFF. V usage is TRBV29-1 and J usage is TRBJ1-1; 11 bases map to TRBD1. Germline V gene data show CDR1 as SQVTM and CDR2 as ANQGSEA. The CDR3 length is 14 residues. The V gene end was trimmed by 2 bases and the J gene end by 5 bases; junction bases not matched to a gene: 4.

Worth noting for this clonotype: Mismatch with germline at one junction end may stem from a read error. The chain couples TRBV6-5 to TRBJ2-7; 7 bases are a match to TRBD2. Germline CDR1 MNHEY, CDR2 SVGAGI. CDR3 length: 14 residues. The CDR3 DNA sequence: TGTGCCAACAGGAAAGCAGCGGGGACCTACGGGCAGTACTTC. Translating gives CANRKAAGTYGQYF.

This clonotype was picked up many times. The chain couples TRBV3-1 to TRBJ2-3, with 8 bases matching TRBD2. The V and J ends lost 4 bases and 1 base, in that order; junction bases with no gene match: 4. Germline lookup yields CDR1 LGHDT and CDR2 YNNKEL (reference sequence). The CDR3 has 15 residues. CDR3 DNA: TGTGCCAGCAGCCTAGCGGGGTCACGCACAGATACGCAGTATTTT. Its protein is CASSLAGSRTDTQYF.

This clonotype came up many times. V usage is TRBV7-2 and J usage is TRBJ2-1, with TRBD2 matching over 7 bases. The V segment lost 4 bases and the J segment 8 bases; nucleotides outside the gene matches: 5. CDR3 length: 13 amino acids. Per the germline V gene, CDR1 is SGHTA and CDR2 is FQGNSA. The CDR3 loop is CASSSAAGYEQFF. CDR3 DNA: TGTGCCAGCAGCTCAGCAGCGGGATATGAGCAGTTCTTC.

This chain connects TRBV19 to TRBJ2-6; the D gene is possibly TRBD1 (6 bases). V was cut by 4 bases and J by 1 base, with 14 bases left in between. Germline CDR1 reads LNHDA; CDR2 reads SQIVND (reference sequence). The CDR3 sequence is 17 residues long. In DNA, the CDR3 is TGTGCCAGTAGTACAAGGACAGAGGCTTCTGGGGCCAACGTCCTGACTTTC. It is translated as CASSTRTEASGANVLTF.

This clonotype came up once. This chain links TRBV10-3 with TRBJ2-5; D is possibly TRBD1 (6 bases). The CDR3 sequence is 17 residues long. The V and J ends lost 3 bases and 0 bases respectively, with 17 bases between them. The germline gives CDR1 ENHRY, CDR2 SYGVKD. The CDR3 is CAISDRDRQVYQETQYF. For the CDR3, the DNA is TGTGCCATCAGTGACCGCGACAGACAGGTATACCAAGAGACCCAGTACTTC.

About this clonotype: This sequence may be a read error, since a much larger clone differs from it by one base. The chain combines TRBV12-3 or TRBV12-4 with TRBJ2-4; D gene ambiguous. The tail of the sequence fits TRBJ2-5 better, so the J call may be wrong. The length of the CDR3 is 12 residues. Here the CDR3 reads CASRKTRETQYF. As DNA, the CDR3 is TGTGCCAGCAGGAAGACCAGGGAGACCCAGTACTTC.

This clonotype was seen a handful of times. The chain links TRBV30 to TRBJ2-7; D remains unclear. CDR3 length equals 11 residues. Between the trimmed V and J ends, which lost 5 bases and 4 bases, there was a span of 9 bases. The germline V gene has CDR1 GTSNPN and CDR2 SVGIG (reference sequence). Written as DNA, the CDR3 is TGTGCCTGGCGCCAAGCTTACGAGCAGTACTTC. Its translation: CAWRQAYEQYF. The full variable domain, its missing parts supplied by reference TRBV30 and TRBJ2-7, is SQTIHQWPATLVQPVGSPLSLECTVEGTSNPNLYWYRQAAGRGLQLLFYSVGIGQISSEVPQNLSASRPQDRQFILSSKKLLLSDSGFYLCAWRQAYEQYFGPGTRLTVT.

The chain carries TRBV12-3 or TRBV12-4 and TRBJ2-1; 7 positions agree with TRBD1. The J segment lost 10 bases and the V segment lost 7 bases, leaving 16 bases of the junction unmatched. This CDR3 is built from 15 residues. CDR3 amino acids: CASTSGDTTGNEQFF. In DNA, the CDR3 is TGTGCCAGCACCTCAGGGGATACGACAGGGAACGAGCAGTTCTTC.

This clonotype was seen a few times. The V and J genes are TRBV28 and TRBJ2-7; the D gene is possibly TRBD2 (6 bases). The CDR3 length is 14 residues. V lost 6 bases to trimming and J lost 3 bases, with 15 bases between them. Germline lookup yields CDR1 MDHEN and CDR2 SYDVKM. The DNA of the CDR3 is TGTGCCAGCAGCCCTACTAGCCTACTCTACGAGCAGTACTTC. Protein: CASSPTSLLYEQYF.

This clonotype was seen many times. J is TRBJ2-5 and V is TRBV28, with D perhaps matching TRBD2 (6 bases). This CDR3 has 16 amino acids. Germline lookup yields CDR1 MDHEN and CDR2 SYDVKM. The V and J ends lost 3 bases and 9 bases respectively, with 23 bases between them. For the CDR3, the DNA is TGTGCCAGCAGTTTTGGGAGGCTGGTAGTGGCTCCGGCCCAGTACTTC. Its protein product is CASSFGRLVVAPAQYF.

The chain is built from TRBV7-2 and TRBJ2-3, with D possibly being TRBD2 (6 bases). Per germline, CDR1 SGHTA and CDR2 FQGNSA. This CDR3 spans 16 amino acids. Trimming left V 8 bases short and J 1 base short, with 19 bases between. The CDR3 is CASPKGLALGTDTQYF. DNA of the CDR3: TGTGCCAGCCCAAAGGGCCTAGCGCTAGGCACAGATACGCAGTATTTT.

This clonotype occurred many times. V and J are TRBV5-1 and TRBJ2-1; D perhaps matches TRBD1 (5 bases). Trimming removed 1 base at V and 7 bases at J, with 12 bases between. The CDR3 loop spans 14 amino acids. Germline V gene lookup returns CDR1 SGHRS and CDR2 YFSETQ. CDR3 in amino acids: CASSLRTPQNEQFF. CDR3 DNA sequence: TGCGCCAGCAGCTTGCGGACACCGCAAAATGAGCAGTTCTTC.

This clonotype was picked up a small number of times. V and J are TRBV28 and TRBJ2-7, with unresolved D. CDR1 and CDR2 from the germline V gene are MDHEN and SYDVKM. The CDR3 extends over 15 amino acids. V was clipped by 6 bases and J by 0 bases, with 15 bases between them. The CDR3 bases are TGTGCCAGCAGAAGTTCTGCAGGTTACTCCTACGAGCAGTACTTC. Its protein product is CASRSSAGYSYEQYF.

The CDR3 loop reads CASSSQGRVGYEQYF. For the CDR3, the DNA is TGTGCCAGCAGTTCCCAGGGAAGGGTAGGCTACGAGCAGTACTTC. V and J are TRBV27 and TRBJ2-7, with D possibly matching TRBD1 (5 bases). CDR3 length: 15 residues. Per germline, CDR1 MNHEY and CDR2 SMNVEV (reference sequence). V lost 4 bases, J lost 3 bases, and 16 bases lay in between.

At least ten counts were recorded for this clonotype. This rearrangement joins TRBV2 to TRBJ1-2; D is ambiguous. CDR3 length equals 11 residues. V was shortened by 8 bases and J by 2 bases, with 6 bases between the two germline ends. In germline, CDR1 is SNHLY, CDR2 FYNNEI. The CDR3: CASAGNYGYTF. Written as DNA, the CDR3 is TGTGCCAGCGCCGGGAACTATGGCTACACCTTC.

The table lists this clonotype with many counts. V and J are TRBV20-1 and TRBJ2-5; 7 nucleotides match TRBD2. V was pared by 0 bases and J by 0 bases, with 10 bases of the junction left unmatched. The CDR3 covers 17 residues. Germline CDR1 DFQATT, CDR2 SNEGSKA (reference sequence). The CDR3 sequence is CSARDWEGGVYQETQYF. CDR3 in DNA: TGCAGTGCTAGAGATTGGGAGGGCGGTGTGTACCAAGAGACCCAGTACTTC.

This clonotype showed up many times. The V call is TRBV3-1, the J call TRBJ1-2; D perhaps matches TRBD1 (5 bases). Trimming shortened V by 4 bases and J by 4 bases, and 10 bases separated the two germline ends. In germline, CDR1 is LGHDT, CDR2 YNNKEL (reference sequence). The CDR3 runs 13 residues. Here the CDR3 DNA reads TGTGCCAGCAGCCCCGACAGCGGCTATGGCTACACCTTC. It yields the protein CASSPDSGYGYTF. Drawing the rest from reference TRBV3-1 and TRBJ1-2, the complete variable domain is DTAVSQTPKYLVTQMGNDKSIKCEQNLGHDTMYWYKQDSKKFLKIMFSYNNKELIINETVPNRFSPKSPDKAHLNLHINSLELGDSAVYFCASSPDSGYGYTFGSGTRLTVV.

This clonotype was counted ten times or more. V and J are TRBV7-2 and TRBJ2-1; D ambiguous. The V and J ends lost 0 bases and 5 bases respectively, with 8 bases between them. Germline lookup yields CDR1 SGHTA and CDR2 FQGNSA. The CDR3 length is 14 residues. CDR3 sequence (DNA): TGTGCCAGCAGCTTAGCGATGGGCAACAATGAGCAGTTCTTC. Protein sequence: CASSLAMGNNEQFF.